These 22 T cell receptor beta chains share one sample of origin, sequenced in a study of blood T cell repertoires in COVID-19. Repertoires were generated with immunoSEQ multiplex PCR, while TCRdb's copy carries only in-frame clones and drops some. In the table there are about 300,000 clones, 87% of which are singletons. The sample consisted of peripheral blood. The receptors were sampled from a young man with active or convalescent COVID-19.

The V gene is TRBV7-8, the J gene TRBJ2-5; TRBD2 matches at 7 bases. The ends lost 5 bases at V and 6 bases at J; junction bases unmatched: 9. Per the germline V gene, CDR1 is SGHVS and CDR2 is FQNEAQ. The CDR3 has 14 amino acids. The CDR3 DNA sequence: TGTGCCAGCAGCACAAGCGGGGTCCCTAAGACCCAGTACTTC. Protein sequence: CASSTSGVPKTQYF.

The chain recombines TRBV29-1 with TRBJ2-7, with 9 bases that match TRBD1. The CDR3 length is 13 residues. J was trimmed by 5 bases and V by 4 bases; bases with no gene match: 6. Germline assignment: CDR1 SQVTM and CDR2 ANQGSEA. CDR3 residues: CSVGGQGSHEQYF. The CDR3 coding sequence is TGCAGCGTTGGAGGACAGGGGAGCCACGAGCAGTACTTC.

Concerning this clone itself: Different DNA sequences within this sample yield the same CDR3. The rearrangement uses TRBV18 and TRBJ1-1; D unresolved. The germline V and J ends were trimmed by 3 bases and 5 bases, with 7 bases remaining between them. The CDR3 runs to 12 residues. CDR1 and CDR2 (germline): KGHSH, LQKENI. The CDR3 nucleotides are TGTGCCAGCTCACCCGGTGATACTGAAGCTTTCTTT. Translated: CASSPGDTEAFF.

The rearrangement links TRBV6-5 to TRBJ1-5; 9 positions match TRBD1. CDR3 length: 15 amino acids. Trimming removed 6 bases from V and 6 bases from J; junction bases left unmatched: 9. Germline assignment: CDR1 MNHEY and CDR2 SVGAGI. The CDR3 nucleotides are TGTGCCAGCAGCTCTACAGGGGGCAGGGGTCAGCCCCAGCATTTT. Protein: CASSSTGGRGQPQHF.

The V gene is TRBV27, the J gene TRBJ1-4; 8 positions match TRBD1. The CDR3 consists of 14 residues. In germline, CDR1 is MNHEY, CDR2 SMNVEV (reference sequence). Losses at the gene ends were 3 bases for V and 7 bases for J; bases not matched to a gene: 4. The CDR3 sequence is CASSLTGVGEKLFF. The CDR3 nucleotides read TGTGCCAGCAGTTTGACAGGGGTGGGTGAAAAACTGTTTTTT.

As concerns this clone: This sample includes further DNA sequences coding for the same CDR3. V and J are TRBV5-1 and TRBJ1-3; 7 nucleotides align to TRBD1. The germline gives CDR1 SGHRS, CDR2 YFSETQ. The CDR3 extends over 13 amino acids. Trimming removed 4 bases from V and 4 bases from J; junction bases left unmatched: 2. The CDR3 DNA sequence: TGCGCCAGCAGCCTGACAGGGGGAAACACCATATATTTT. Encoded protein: CASSLTGGNTIYF. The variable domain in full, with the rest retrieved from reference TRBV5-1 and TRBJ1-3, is KAGVTQTPRYLIKTRGQQVTLSCSPISGHRSVSWYQQTPGQGLQFLFEYFSETQRNKGNFPGRFSGRQFSNSRSEMNVSTLELGDSALYLCASSLTGGNTIYFGEGSWLTVV.

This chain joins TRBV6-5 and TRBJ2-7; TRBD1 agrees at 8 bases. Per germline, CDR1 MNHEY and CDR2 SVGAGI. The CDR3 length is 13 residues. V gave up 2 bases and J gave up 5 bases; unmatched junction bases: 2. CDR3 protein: CASSYGQGHEQYF. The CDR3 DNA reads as TGTGCCAGCAGTTACGGACAGGGCCACGAGCAGTACTTC.

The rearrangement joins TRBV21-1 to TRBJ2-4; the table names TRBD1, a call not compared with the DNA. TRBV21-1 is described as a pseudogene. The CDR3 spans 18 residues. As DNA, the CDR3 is TGTGCCAGCAGCAAAACCATTAAATCGGACAGGGGGAGAAACATTCAGTACTTC. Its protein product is CASSKTIKSDRGRNIQYF.

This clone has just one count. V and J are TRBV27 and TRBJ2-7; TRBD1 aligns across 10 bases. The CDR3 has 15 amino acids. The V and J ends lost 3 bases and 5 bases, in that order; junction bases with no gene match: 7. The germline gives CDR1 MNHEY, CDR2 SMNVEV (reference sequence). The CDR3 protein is CASSFRGQGLHEQYF. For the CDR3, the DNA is TGTGCCAGCAGTTTTCGGGGACAGGGGCTCCACGAGCAGTACTTC.

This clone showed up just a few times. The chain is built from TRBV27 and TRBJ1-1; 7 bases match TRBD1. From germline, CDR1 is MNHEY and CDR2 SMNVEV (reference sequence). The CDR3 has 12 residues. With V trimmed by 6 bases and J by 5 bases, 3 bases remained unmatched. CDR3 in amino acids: CASRTGQTEAFF. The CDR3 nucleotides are TGTGCCAGCAGGACGGGACAGACTGAAGCTTTCTTT.

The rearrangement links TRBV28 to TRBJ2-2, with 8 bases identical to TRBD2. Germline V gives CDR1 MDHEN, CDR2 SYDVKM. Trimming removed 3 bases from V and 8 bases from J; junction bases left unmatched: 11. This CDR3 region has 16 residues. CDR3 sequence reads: CASSLPGLAGPGELFF. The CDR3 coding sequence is TGTGCCAGCAGTTTGCCCGGACTAGCTGGTCCGGGGGAGCTGTTTTTT.

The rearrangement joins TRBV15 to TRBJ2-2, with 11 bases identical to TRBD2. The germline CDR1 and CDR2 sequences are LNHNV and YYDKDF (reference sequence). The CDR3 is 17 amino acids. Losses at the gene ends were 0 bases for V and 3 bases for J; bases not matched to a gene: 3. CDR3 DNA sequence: TGTGCCACCAGCAGAGAGGCTAGCGGGGGGTACACCGGGGAGCTGTTTTTT. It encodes CATSREASGGYTGELFF.

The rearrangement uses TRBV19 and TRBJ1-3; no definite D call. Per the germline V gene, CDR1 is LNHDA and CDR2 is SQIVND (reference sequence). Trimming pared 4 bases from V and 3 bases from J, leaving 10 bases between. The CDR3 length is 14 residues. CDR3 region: CASSNRGIGNTIYF. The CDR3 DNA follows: TGTGCCAGTAGTAACCGGGGAATTGGAAACACCATATATTTT.

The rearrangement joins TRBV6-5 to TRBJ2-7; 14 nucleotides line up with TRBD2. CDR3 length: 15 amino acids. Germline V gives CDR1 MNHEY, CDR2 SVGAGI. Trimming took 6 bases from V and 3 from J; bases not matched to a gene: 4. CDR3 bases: TGTGCCAGCAGCCGACTAGCGGGAGGGTTCTACGAGCAGTACTTC. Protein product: CASSRLAGGFYEQYF.

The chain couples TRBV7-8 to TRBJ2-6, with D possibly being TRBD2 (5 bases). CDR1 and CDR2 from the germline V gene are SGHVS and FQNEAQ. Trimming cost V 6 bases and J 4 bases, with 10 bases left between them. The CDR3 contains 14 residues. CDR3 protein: CASSSTTGANVLTF. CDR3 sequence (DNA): TGTGCCAGCAGTTCGACTACCGGGGCCAACGTCCTGACTTTC.

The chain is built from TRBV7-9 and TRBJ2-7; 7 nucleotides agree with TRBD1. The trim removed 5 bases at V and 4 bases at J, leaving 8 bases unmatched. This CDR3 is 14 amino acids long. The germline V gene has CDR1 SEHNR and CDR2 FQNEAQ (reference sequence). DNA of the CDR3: TGTGCCAGCAGCAATCGGGACAGACCATACGAGCAGTACTTC. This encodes CASSNRDRPYEQYF.

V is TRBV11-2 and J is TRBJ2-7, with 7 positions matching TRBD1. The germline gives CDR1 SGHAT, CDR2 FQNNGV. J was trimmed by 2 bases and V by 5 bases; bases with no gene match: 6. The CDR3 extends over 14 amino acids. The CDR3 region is CASSLGQVAYEQYF. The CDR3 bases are TGTGCCAGCAGCCTCGGACAGGTCGCCTACGAGCAGTACTTC.

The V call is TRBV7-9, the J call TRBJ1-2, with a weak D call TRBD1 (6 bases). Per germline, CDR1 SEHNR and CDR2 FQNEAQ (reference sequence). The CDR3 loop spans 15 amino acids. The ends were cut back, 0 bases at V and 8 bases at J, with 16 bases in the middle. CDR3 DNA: TGTGCCAGCAGCTTAGCTGGGGGGGCAGAAGAAGGCTACACCTTC. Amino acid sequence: CASSLAGGAEEGYTF.

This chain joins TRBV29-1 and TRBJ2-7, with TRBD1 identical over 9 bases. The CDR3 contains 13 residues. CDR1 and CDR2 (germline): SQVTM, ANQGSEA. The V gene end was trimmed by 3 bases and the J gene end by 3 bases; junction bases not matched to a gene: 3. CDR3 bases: TGCAGCGTTGAGGGACAGGGACTCTACGAGCAGTACTTC. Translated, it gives CSVEGQGLYEQYF.

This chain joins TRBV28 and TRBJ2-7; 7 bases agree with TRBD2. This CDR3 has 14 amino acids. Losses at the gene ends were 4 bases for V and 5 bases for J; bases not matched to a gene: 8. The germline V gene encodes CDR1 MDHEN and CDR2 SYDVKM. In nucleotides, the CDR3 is TGTGCCAGCAGTTCGGGGCGGGAGAGCGACGAGCAGTACTTC. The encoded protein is CASSSGRESDEQYF.

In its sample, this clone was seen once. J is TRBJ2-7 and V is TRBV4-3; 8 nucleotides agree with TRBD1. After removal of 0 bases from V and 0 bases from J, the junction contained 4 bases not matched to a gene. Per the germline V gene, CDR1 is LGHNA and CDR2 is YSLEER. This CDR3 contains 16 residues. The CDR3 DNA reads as TGCGCCAGCAGCCAAGATCGGACAGGGAGCTCCTACGAGCAGTACTTC. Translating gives CASSQDRTGSSYEQYF.

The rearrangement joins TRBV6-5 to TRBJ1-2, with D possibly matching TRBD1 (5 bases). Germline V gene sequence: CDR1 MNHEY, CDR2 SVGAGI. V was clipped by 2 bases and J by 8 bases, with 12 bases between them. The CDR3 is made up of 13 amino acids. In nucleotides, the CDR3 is TGTGCCAGCAGTTACGAGCAGGGAAGGGGCTACACCTTC. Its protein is CASSYEQGRGYTF.